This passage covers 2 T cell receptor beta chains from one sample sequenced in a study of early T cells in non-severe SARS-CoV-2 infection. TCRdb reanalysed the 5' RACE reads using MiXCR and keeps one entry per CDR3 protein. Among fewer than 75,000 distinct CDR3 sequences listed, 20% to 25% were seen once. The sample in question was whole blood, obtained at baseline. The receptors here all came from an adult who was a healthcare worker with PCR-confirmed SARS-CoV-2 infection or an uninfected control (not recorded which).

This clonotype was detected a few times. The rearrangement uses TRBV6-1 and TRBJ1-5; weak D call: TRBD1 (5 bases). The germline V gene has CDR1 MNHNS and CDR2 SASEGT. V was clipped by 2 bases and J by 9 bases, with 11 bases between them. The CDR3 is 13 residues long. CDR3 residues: CASSEHRGRPQHF. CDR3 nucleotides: TGTGCCAGCAGTGAACATCGGGGGAGGCCCCAGCATTTT.

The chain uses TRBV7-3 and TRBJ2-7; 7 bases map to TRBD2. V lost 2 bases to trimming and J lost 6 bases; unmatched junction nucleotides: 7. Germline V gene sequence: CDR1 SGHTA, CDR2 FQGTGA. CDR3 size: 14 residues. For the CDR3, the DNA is TGTGCCAGCAGCTTATCGGGGGGAAGTTTCGAGCAGTACTTC. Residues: CASSLSGGSFEQYF.